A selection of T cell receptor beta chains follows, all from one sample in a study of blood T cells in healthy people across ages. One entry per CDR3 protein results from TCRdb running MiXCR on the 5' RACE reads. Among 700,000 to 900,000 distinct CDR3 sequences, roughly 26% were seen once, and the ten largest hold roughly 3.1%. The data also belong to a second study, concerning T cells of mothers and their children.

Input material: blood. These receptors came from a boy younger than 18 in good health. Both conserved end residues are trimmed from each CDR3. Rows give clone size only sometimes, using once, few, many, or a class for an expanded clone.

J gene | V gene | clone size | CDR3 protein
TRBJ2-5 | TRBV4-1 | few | ASSHPGQAGTQY
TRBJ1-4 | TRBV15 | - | ATRLRDREKLF
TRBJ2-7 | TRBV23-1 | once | ASSHQRPLGQY
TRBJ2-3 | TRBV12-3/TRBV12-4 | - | ARASADTQY
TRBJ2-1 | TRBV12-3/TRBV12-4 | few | ASSLRTGGSNEQF
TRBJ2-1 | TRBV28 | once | ASSFGSISSYNEQF
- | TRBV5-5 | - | ASSVGQGGFGHEQF
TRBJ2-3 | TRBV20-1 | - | SARVPPGVTDTQY
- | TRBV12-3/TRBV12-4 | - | ASRAGLAGALYNEQF
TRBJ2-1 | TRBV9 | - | ASSVKGNGPYNEQF
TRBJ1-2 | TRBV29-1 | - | SVEDWQGYGYA
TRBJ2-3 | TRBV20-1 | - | SARDRLAGADTQY
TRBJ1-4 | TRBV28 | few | ASTSPATNEKLF
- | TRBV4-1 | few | ASSQVTGDYEQY
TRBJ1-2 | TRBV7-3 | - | ASSLQGTTGGYT
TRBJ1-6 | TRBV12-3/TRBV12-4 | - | ASSLNLAGLSSPLH
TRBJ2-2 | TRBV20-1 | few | RTRRGGELF
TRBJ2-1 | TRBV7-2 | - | ASSHRVAGVDEQF
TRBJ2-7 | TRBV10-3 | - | AISGPASGGAPVREQY
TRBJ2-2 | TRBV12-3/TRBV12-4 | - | ASRTGVLTGELF
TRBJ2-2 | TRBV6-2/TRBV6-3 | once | ASSRTSGRTGELF
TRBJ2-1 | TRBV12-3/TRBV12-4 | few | ASMPRGALSYNEQF
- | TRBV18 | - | ASTQDRSYEQY
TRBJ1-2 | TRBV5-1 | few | ASSLDGDFYGYT